Below, 24 T cell receptor beta chains from the same sample are listed, as sequenced in a study of shared clonotypes between healthy human individuals. Positively selected for CCR7, the CD45RO-negative cells used as naive CD8 cells excluded terminally differentiated effector memory CD45RA+ cells. Repertoires were generated with immunoSEQ multiplex PCR, while TCRdb's copy carries only in-frame clones and drops some. The sample shows under 1 million clones, 80% to 95% of them seen only once. Sequencing used naive CD8+ T cells sorted from blood. The source is a man under 40 in good health.

About this clone itself: This could be a read error, since a much larger clone is one nucleotide away. Different DNA sequences within this sample yield the same CDR3. The rearrangement joins TRBV13 to TRBJ1-5; D call uncertain. This CDR3 has 12 residues. Trimming left V 0 bases short and J 4 bases short, with 1 base between. Germline V gene data show CDR1 as PRHDT and CDR2 as FYEKMQ (reference sequence). CDR3 nucleotides: TGTGCCAGCAGCTTAGGTAATCAGCCCCAGCATTTT. Residues: CASSLGNQPQHF.

This chain joins TRBV6-6 and TRBJ1-2; D gene ambiguous. There are 14 residues in the CDR3. Trimming removed 6 bases from V and 8 bases from J, with 19 bases in between. The germline V gene has CDR1 MNHNY and CDR2 SVGAGI (reference sequence). The CDR3, as DNA: TGTGCCAGCAGCAACGGAGTTTGGACCGACGGCTACACCTTC. It translates to CASSNGVWTDGYTF.

This clone was seen once. The rearrangement links TRBV29-1 to TRBJ2-2; 7 nucleotides align to TRBD1. This CDR3 region has 16 residues. CDR1 and CDR2 (germline): SQVTM, ANQGSEA. V lost 0 bases, J lost 7 bases, and 11 bases stayed unmatched. CDR3 nucleotides: TGCAGCGTTGAAGATACGGGAAGGGGGCGCGACGGGGAGCTGTTTTTT. Translating gives CSVEDTGRGRDGELFF.

J is TRBJ2-1 and V is TRBV7-9; D is unresolved. CDR3 length: 14 residues. Trimming left V 4 bases short and J 4 bases short, with 11 bases between. The germline CDR1 and CDR2 sequences are SEHNR and FQNEAQ (reference sequence). CDR3 region: CASSSPEDYNEQFF. The CDR3 bases are TGTGCCAGCAGCTCCCCTGAGGATTACAATGAGCAGTTCTTC.

The V gene is TRBV21-1, the J gene TRBJ2-1; the table gives TRBD1 as D, unverified against the DNA. TRBV21-1 is designated a pseudogene. CDR3 length equals 15 residues. The CDR3 loop reads CASSKEPGAFCEQFF. CDR3 DNA sequence: TGTGCCAGCAGCAAGGAACCAGGGGCATTTTGCGAGCAGTTCTTC.

The gene calls are TRBV19 and TRBJ2-2; a weak D match, TRBD2 (5 bases). Trimming took 1 base from V and 5 from J, leaving 14 bases between them. CDR3 length: 16 residues. Germline loops: CDR1 LNHDA, CDR2 SQIVND (reference sequence). The DNA of the CDR3 is TGTGCCAGTAGTATAGTGCCGGGATCGATTACCGGGGAGCTGTTTTTT. Translation gives CASSIVPGSITGELFF.

The chain is built from TRBV29-1 and TRBJ1-2; unclear D gene. V gave up 0 bases and J gave up 8 bases, with 16 bases separating them. The CDR3 contains 14 residues. Looked up from germline, CDR1 is SQVTM and CDR2 is ANQGSEA. CDR3: CSVEDPPPSRGYTF. The DNA of the CDR3 is TGCAGCGTTGAAGACCCCCCGCCCTCTAGGGGCTACACCTTC.

The J gene is TRBJ2-1, the V gene TRBV5-1; the D gene is possibly TRBD2 (6 bases). The CDR3 extends over 15 amino acids. Trimming left V 3 bases short and J 3 bases short, with 13 bases between. The V gene's germline CDR1 is SGHRS and CDR2 YFSETQ. The CDR3 protein is CASSSGDSFYNEQFF. Written as DNA, the CDR3 is TGCGCCAGCAGCTCTGGGGACTCCTTCTACAATGAGCAGTTCTTC.

The CDR3 coding sequence is TGCGGACTAGCGTACACAGATACGCAGTATTTT. Residues: CGLAYTDTQYF. The J gene is TRBJ2-3, the V gene TRBV20-1; 9 bases align to TRBD2. CDR1 is DFQATT and CDR2 is SNEGSKA in the germline V gene (reference sequence). The length of the CDR3 is 11 residues.

The V and J genes are TRBV27 and TRBJ2-5; D is undetermined. This CDR3 spans 14 amino acids. Looked up from germline, CDR1 is MNHEY and CDR2 is SMNVEV (reference sequence). The V end lost 2 bases, the J end lost 0 bases, and 7 bases lay between the germline ends. This CDR3 reads CASSLDVYQETQYF. The CDR3 DNA reads TGTGCCAGCAGTTTAGATGTGTACCAAGAGACCCAGTACTTC.

The CDR3 loop reads CASSDWTKYNEQFF. CDR3 nucleotide sequence: TGTGCCAGCAGCGACTGGACCAAATACAATGAGCAGTTCTTC. The chain joins TRBV7-8 to TRBJ2-1; D remains unclear. Germline V gene data show CDR1 as SGHVS and CDR2 as FQNEAQ. Trimming stripped 5 bases from V and 4 bases from J, with 12 bases between. The CDR3 runs 14 residues.

The chain couples TRBV6-6 to TRBJ2-1, with D possibly TRBD2 on 5 matching bases. Trimming shortened V by 4 bases and J by 7 bases, and 8 bases separated the two germline ends. Germline V gene data show CDR1 as MNHNY and CDR2 as SVGAGI (reference sequence). The CDR3 runs 12 residues. For the CDR3, the DNA is TGTGCCAGCAGTTTCGAGGGAAATGAGCAGTTCTTC. It encodes CASSFEGNEQFF.

V is TRBV19 and J is TRBJ2-1; possibly TRBD1 for D (6 bases). CDR1 LNHDA and CDR2 SQIVND come from the germline V gene (reference sequence). This CDR3 is 13 amino acids long. The V end was cut by 8 bases, the J end by 2 bases, with 10 bases between. CDR3 loop: CASEGVTYNEQFF. CDR3 bases: TGTGCCAGTGAGGGGGTCACCTACAATGAGCAGTTCTTC.

The genes are TRBV10-2 and TRBJ2-2; D is perhaps TRBD2 (7 bases). V shed 3 bases and J shed 4 bases, with 12 bases lying between them. The germline V gene encodes CDR1 WSHSY and CDR2 SAAADI. The CDR3 sequence is 15 residues long. In DNA, the CDR3 is TGCGCCAGCAGTGAAAGGGGGGGGAGCACCGGGGAGCTGTTTTTT. Amino acids: CASSERGGSTGELFF.

The V gene is TRBV7-9, the J gene TRBJ2-5; no definite D call. The CDR3 contains 16 residues. V gave up 5 bases and J gave up 5 bases, with 21 bases separating them. Per the germline V gene, CDR1 is SEHNR and CDR2 is FQNEAQ (reference sequence). The CDR3 spells CASSLLEDLGTETQYF. In DNA form, the CDR3 reads TGTGCCAGCAGCCTACTTGAGGACCTGGGAACGGAGACCCAGTACTTC.

J is TRBJ2-7 and V is TRBV4-1, with no clear D. Trimming took 1 base from V and 3 from J, leaving 10 bases between them. This CDR3 has 14 amino acids. Germline-derived CDR1 and CDR2 are MGHRA and YSYEKL. This CDR3 is CASSQVPDDYEQYF. In DNA form, the CDR3 reads TGCGCCAGCAGCCAAGTTCCGGACGACTACGAGCAGTACTTC.

The chain is built from TRBV27 and TRBJ2-7; 9 nucleotides line up with TRBD2. J gave up 3 bases and V 0 bases, and 3 bases lay outside the gene matches. The CDR3 spans 15 residues. Per the germline V gene, CDR1 is MNHEY and CDR2 is SMNVEV (reference sequence). The DNA for the CDR3 is TGTGCCAGCAGTTTATCGGCTAGCGGGAACTACGAGCAGTACTTC. Encoded protein: CASSLSASGNYEQYF.

The rearrangement joins TRBV5-1 to TRBJ2-7; D assignment may be TRBD1 or TRBD2 (5 bases each). CDR3 size: 15 residues. CDR1 and CDR2 (germline): SGHRS, YFSETQ. The germline V and J ends were trimmed by 4 bases and 10 bases, with 24 bases remaining between them. CDR3 residues: CASSQDDVPGPSQYF. The CDR3, as DNA: TGCGCCAGCAGCCAAGACGACGTTCCGGGGCCAAGTCAGTACTTC.

In this sample, this clone turned up a few times. The genes are TRBV27 and TRBJ2-1; TRBD1 might be the D (7 bases). Between the trimmed V and J ends, which lost 4 bases and 1 base, there was a span of 14 bases. The CDR3 consists of 16 residues. Germline V gene lookup returns CDR1 MNHEY and CDR2 SMNVEV (reference sequence). The CDR3, as DNA: TGTGCCAGCAGTTCCCCAGGGGGGAGGTCCTACAATGAGCAGTTCTTC. Translation: CASSSPGGRSYNEQFF.

About this clone itself: Other DNA sequences from this sample encode an identical CDR3 as well. V is TRBV27 and J is TRBJ2-1, with unresolved D. This CDR3 has 13 amino acids. Germline lookup yields CDR1 MNHEY and CDR2 SMNVEV (reference sequence). Trimming cost V 1 base and J 4 bases, with 5 bases left between them. The DNA for the CDR3 is TGTGCCAGCAGTTTATTGGGATACAATGAGCAGTTCTTC. Translating it yields CASSLLGYNEQFF.

The genes are TRBV13 and TRBJ1-5; possible D gene TRBD1, 5 bases. This CDR3 is built from 14 residues. The V end lost 0 bases, the J end lost 4 bases, and 7 bases lay between the germline ends. CDR1 and CDR2 (germline): PRHDT, FYEKMQ (reference sequence). As DNA, the CDR3 is TGTGCCAGCAGCTTAGGGGCAGGGAATCAGCCCCAGCATTTT. It encodes CASSLGAGNQPQHF.

The chain carries TRBV27 and TRBJ2-7, with 9 positions matching TRBD2. V gave up 5 bases and J gave up 1 base; unmatched junction bases: 6. The length of the CDR3 is 15 residues. Germline V lookup: CDR1 MNHEY, CDR2 SMNVEV (reference sequence). The CDR3 protein is CASSPEAGGSYEQYF. The CDR3 nucleotides read TGTGCCAGCAGTCCCGAGGCGGGAGGGTCCTACGAGCAGTACTTC.

The rearrangement uses TRBV11-3 and TRBJ2-3; D unresolved. Germline V lookup: CDR1 SGHNT, CDR2 YENEEA. Trimming shortened V by 1 base and J by 1 base, and 6 bases separated the two germline ends. The CDR3 extends over 14 amino acids. As DNA, the CDR3 is TGTGCCAGCAGCTTAGCTCGAGGCACAGATACGCAGTATTTT. This sequence encodes CASSLARGTDTQYF.

This chain connects TRBV27 to TRBJ2-7, with 11 bases matching TRBD2. Trimming cost V 6 bases and J 3 bases; bases outside gene matches: 7. The CDR3 contains 15 residues. Germline lookup yields CDR1 MNHEY and CDR2 SMNVEV (reference sequence). The CDR3 sequence: CASRVAGGPVYEQYF. For the CDR3, the DNA is TGTGCCAGCAGGGTAGCGGGAGGGCCGGTCTACGAGCAGTACTTC.